This TCR beta chain was documented in a study of T cell responses to AZD1222 COVID-19 vaccine. Study results and limitations: Donor demographics were predominantly white British with a female majority; clonal diversity may be underestimated. The breadth and depth of Spike-specific TCRs increased once two AZD1222 doses had been given.

In the case of this clone: No antigen is known for it.

Profiling relied on immunoSEQ multiplex PCR, and the TCRdb table lists in-frame clones only, not all of them. This sample has some 190,000 clones, with around 94% found just once. With 6 bases removed from V and 2 bases from J, the gap between germline ends came to 11 bases. The CDR3 is made up of 13 amino acids. The V gene's germline CDR1 is KGHSH and CDR2 LQKENI. The chain couples TRBV18 to TRBJ2-7; tentative D call: TRBD1 (5 bases). This sample comprised peripheral blood, obtained on day 0 of AZD1222 vaccination. The clonotype was recovered from an adult in good health. The DNA of the CDR3 is TGTGCCAGCTCGGACCAGGACACCTACGAGCAGTACTTC. It translates to CASSDQDTYEQYF.